This T cell receptor beta chain was obtained from a study of cytomegalovirus exposure and HLA in healthy donors. Details on this clone: The target antigen is unknown.

The V end was cut by 0 bases, the J end by 1 base, with 6 bases between. CDR1 and CDR2 from the germline V gene are SNHLY and FYNNEI. CDR3 length: 15 amino acids. 60 Vbeta and 13 Jbeta primers were used in PCR. The method was immunoSEQ multiplex PCR; TCRdb's version includes in-frame clones alone and lacks a portion of them. The sample gives tens of thousands of clones, about 84% of which show up once; roughly 2.5% is in the top ten. Overall study findings and caveats: It was shown in a later analysis that HLA-associated TCR beta chains were more clonally expanded than other, equally common chains.

J is TRBJ2-2 and V is TRBV2; D might be TRBD2 (5 bases). Sequencing was performed on PBMCs. This TCR was recovered from a man over 45 in good health and CMV-seronegative. The CDR3 here is CASSEAAVNTGELFF. In DNA, the CDR3 is TGTGCCAGCAGTGAAGCAGCGGTGAACACCGGGGAGCTGTTTTTT.